This TCR beta chain was obtained from a study of blood T cell repertoires in COVID-19. Across the whole study: From T cells, B-cell-depleted T cells, or PBMCs came the material, which was cDNA or gDNA.

The data were produced by immunoSEQ multiplex PCR, yet TCRdb's version contains in-frame clones alone and is incomplete. Of more than 110,000 clones in the sample, around 90% were seen once. Germline-derived CDR1 and CDR2 are MNHNS and SASEGT. V trimming: 3 bases; J trimming: 4 bases; junction bases outside the gene matches: 5. The CDR3 length is 14 residues. The receptor was derived from a woman at least 80 years old with acute or convalescent COVID-19. Material: peripheral blood. The rearrangement joins TRBV6-1 to TRBJ1-2; 7 bases line up with TRBD1. The CDR3 sequence is CASSELRDSYGYTF. The CDR3 DNA is TGTGCCAGCAGTGAGCTCCGGGACAGCTATGGCTACACCTTC.